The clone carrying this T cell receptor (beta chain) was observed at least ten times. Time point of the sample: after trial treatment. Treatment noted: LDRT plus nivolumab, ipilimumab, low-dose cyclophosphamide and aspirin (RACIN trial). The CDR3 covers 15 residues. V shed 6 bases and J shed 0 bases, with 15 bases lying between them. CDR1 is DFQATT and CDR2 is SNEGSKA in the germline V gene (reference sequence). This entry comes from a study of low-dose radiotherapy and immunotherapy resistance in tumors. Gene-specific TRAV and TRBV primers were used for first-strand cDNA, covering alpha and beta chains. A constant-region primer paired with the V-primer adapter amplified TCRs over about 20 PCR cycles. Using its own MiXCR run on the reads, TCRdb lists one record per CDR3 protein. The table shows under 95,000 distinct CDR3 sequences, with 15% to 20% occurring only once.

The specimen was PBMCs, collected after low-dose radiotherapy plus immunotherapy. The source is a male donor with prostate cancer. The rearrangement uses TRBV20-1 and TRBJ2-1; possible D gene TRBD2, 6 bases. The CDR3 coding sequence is TGCAGTGCCCAAAAGGCCGGGAGCTCCTACAATGAGCAGTTCTTC. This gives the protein CSAQKAGSSYNEQFF.